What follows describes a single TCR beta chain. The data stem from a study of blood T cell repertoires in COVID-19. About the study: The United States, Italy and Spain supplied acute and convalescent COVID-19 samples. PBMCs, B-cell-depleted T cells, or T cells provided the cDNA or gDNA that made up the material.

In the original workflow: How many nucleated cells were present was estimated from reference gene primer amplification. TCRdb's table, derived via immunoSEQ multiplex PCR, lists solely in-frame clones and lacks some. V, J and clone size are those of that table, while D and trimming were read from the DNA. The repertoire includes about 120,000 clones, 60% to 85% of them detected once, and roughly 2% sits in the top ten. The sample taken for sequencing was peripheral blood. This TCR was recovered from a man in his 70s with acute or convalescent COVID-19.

The CDR3 loop is CASSLYATNEKLFF. CDR3 sequence (DNA): TGTGCCAGCAGCTTGTATGCAACTAATGAAAAACTGTTTTTT. This chain connects TRBV7-2 to TRBJ1-4; D not certain. Trimming removed 3 bases at V and 0 bases at J, with 5 bases between. Germline loops: CDR1 SGHTA, CDR2 FQGNSA. The CDR3 spans 14 residues.